Here is one T cell receptor (beta chain) with its context. These data come from a study of T cell changes during pregnancy in multiple sclerosis. V was trimmed by 3 bases and J by 4 bases, leaving 12 bases between them. Germline V lookup: CDR1 SGHDN, CDR2 FVKESK. The CDR3 extends over 14 amino acids. Using immunoSEQ multiplex PCR, the repertoire was profiled, and TCRdb retains in-frame clones only, with some absent. The sample lists 60,000 to 85,000 clones, roughly nine tenths seen once, with 1.4% in the top ten. This sample comprised peripheral blood, obtained in the second trimester of pregnancy. The rearrangement joins TRBV14 to TRBJ1-1; D gene uncertain. This clonotype originated in a female donor with multiple sclerosis, enrolled in a pregnancy study. The CDR3 nucleotides read TGTGCCAGCAGCCAGATATGGGGAGGCACTGAAGCTTTCTTT. This encodes CASSQIWGGTEAFF.